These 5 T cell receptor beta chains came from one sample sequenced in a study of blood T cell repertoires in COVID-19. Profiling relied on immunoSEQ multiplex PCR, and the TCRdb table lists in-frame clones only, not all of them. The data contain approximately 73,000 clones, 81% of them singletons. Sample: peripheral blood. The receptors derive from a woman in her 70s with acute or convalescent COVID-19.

CDR3 amino acids: CASSDPQDARSFSETQYF. CDR3 nucleotide sequence: TGTGCCAGCAGCGACCCACAGGACGCGCGTTCATTTTCTGAGACCCAGTACTTC. V is TRBV9 and J is TRBJ2-5; TRBD1 is a possible D gene (5 bases). Per the germline V gene, CDR1 is SGDLS and CDR2 is YYNGEE. Deletions cut 3 bases from V and 5 bases from J, with 26 bases between. The CDR3 loop spans 18 amino acids.

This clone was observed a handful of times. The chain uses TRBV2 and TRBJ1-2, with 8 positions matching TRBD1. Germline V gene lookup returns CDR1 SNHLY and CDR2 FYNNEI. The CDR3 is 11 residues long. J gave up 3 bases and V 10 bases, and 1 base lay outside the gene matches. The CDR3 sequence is CATGQDYGYTF. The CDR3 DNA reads TGTGCCACGGGACAGGACTATGGCTACACCTTC.

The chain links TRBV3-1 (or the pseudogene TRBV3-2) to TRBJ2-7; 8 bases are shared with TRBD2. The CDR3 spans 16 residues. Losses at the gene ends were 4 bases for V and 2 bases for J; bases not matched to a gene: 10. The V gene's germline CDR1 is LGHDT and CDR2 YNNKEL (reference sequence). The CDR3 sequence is CASSPAIEAGAYEQYF. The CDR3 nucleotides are TGTGCCAGCAGCCCCGCCATAGAAGCGGGGGCCTACGAGCAGTACTTC.

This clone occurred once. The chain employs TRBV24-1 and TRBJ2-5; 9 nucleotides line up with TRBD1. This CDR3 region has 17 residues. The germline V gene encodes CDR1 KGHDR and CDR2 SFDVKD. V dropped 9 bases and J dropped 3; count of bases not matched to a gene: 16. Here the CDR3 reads CATSAGGGTGSKETQYF. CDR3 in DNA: TGTGCCACCTCGGCCGGTGGGGGGACAGGGTCGAAAGAGACCCAGTACTTC.

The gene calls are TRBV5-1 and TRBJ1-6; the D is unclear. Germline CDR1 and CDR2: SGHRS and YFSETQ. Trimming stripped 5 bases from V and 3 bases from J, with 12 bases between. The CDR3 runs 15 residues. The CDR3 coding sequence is TGCGCCAGCAGTTTCGATGGCGGCTATAATTCACCCCTCCACTTT. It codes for CASSFDGGYNSPLHF. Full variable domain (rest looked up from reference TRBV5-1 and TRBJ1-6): KAGVTQTPRYLIKTRGQQVTLSCSPISGHRSVSWYQQTPGQGLQFLFEYFSETQRNKGNFPGRFSGRQFSNSRSEMNVSTLELGDSALYLCASSFDGGYNSPLHFGNGTRLTVT.